Each of the 17 T cell receptor beta chains below was sequenced from the same sample in a study of blood T cells in healthy people across ages. Sample-barcoded 5' priming and a J-beta primer mix drove a second PCR of about 6 to 12 cycles. TCRdb processed the 5' RACE reads anew with MiXCR; each CDR3 protein has one entry. The sample lists around 870,000 distinct CDR3 sequences, about 28% occurring once. Sequencing was performed on blood. All receptors come from a woman of 80 years or more in good health.

This clonotype was picked up many times. The chain carries TRBV12-3 or TRBV12-4 and TRBJ2-4; D gene unclear. V was shortened by 5 bases and J by 2 bases, with 13 bases between the two germline ends. This CDR3 spans 15 amino acids. As DNA, the CDR3 is TGTGCCAGCAGTCAACCCCTAGTGACCAAAAACATTCAGTACTTC. This encodes CASSQPLVTKNIQYF.

The V call is TRBV5-1, the J call TRBJ1-1, with D possibly being TRBD1 (5 bases). CDR1 is SGHRS and CDR2 is YFSETQ in the germline V gene. V gave up 4 bases and J gave up 4 bases, with 11 bases separating them. This CDR3 contains 13 residues. The DNA of the CDR3 is TGCGCCAGCAGCCCAGGCAGGGCCACTGAAGCTTTCTTT. Translation gives CASSPGRATEAFF.

Concerning this clonotype itself: Since a much larger clone is just one base distant, this may be a read error. The J gene is TRBJ2-3, the V gene TRBV12-3 or TRBV12-4; D not resolved. This CDR3 is built from 16 residues. The CDR3 region is CASSDGPSSRTDAQYF. For the CDR3, the DNA is TGTGCCAGCAGCGACGGCCCGTCGTCAAGAACAGATGCGCAGTATTTT.

J is TRBJ1-5 and V is TRBV12-3 or TRBV12-4; TRBD1 matches 11 bases. V dropped 6 bases and J dropped 6; count of bases not matched to a gene: 4. CDR3 size: 14 residues. CDR3 DNA: TGTGCCAGCAGGACGGACAGGGGGCTTCAGCCCCAGCATTTT. Its protein product is CASRTDRGLQPQHF.

This clonotype has at least ten counts. The CDR3 sequence: CASSLLMQGSGANVLTF. The CDR3 coding sequence is TGTGCCAGCAGCTTACTTATGCAGGGCTCTGGGGCCAACGTCCTGACTTTC. This chain joins TRBV7-2 and TRBJ2-6; TRBD1 is a possible D gene (5 bases). The germline gives CDR1 SGHTA, CDR2 FQGNSA. This CDR3 comprises 17 residues. The germline V and J ends were trimmed by 2 bases and 0 bases, with 11 bases remaining between them.

The chain carries TRBV6-5 and TRBJ2-2; TRBD2 matches at 14 bases. V lost 4 bases to trimming and J lost 6 bases; unmatched junction nucleotides: 7. This CDR3 spans 17 amino acids. Germline V gives CDR1 MNHEY, CDR2 SVGAGI. In DNA, the CDR3 is TGTGCCAGCAGTTCTCCGGGACTAGCGGGGGTGGCCGGGGAGCTGTTTTTT. Translated: CASSSPGLAGVAGELFF.

The table lists this clonotype with a few counts. This may be a read error, as it is one base from a much larger clone. The CDR3 spells CASTQGQGNTDAQYF. The CDR3 DNA sequence: TGTGCCAGCACTCAGGGACAGGGAAACACAGATGCGCAGTATTTT. This chain connects TRBV6-6 to TRBJ2-3; 9 nucleotides align to TRBD1. The CDR3 spans 15 residues. Germline V lookup: CDR1 MNHNY, CDR2 SVGAGI (reference sequence).

As concerns this clonotype: The junction does not match germline at one end; this may be a read error. The CDR3 coding sequence is TGTGCCAGCTATAGGAGCAATGCAGATGCGCAGTATTTC. This gives the protein CASYRSNADAQYF. The chain carries TRBV12-3 or TRBV12-4 and TRBJ2-3, with D hard to call. The CDR3 covers 13 residues.

Note on this clonotype: A single base separates this from a much larger clone, so it may be a read error. The chain combines TRBV24-1 with TRBJ2-5, with TRBD1 matching 9 bases. The junction had 9 bases not matched to a gene; V was cut back by 2 bases and J by 9 bases. The germline gives CDR1 KGHDR, CDR2 SFDVKD. The CDR3 sequence is 15 residues long. The CDR3 is CATSDWDRVGESQYF. The CDR3 DNA reads TGTGCCACCAGTGATTGGGACAGGGTAGGGGAGTCCCAGTACTTC.

This clonotype was counted a few times. This chain uses TRBV14 with TRBJ2-1; D is possibly TRBD2 (6 bases). The CDR3 has 16 amino acids. Germline V gene lookup returns CDR1 SGHDN and CDR2 FVKESK. V was trimmed by 0 bases and J by 6 bases, leaving 15 bases between them. The CDR3 DNA follows: TGTGCCAGCAGCCAAGATTGGCTCTCGGAGGGCAATGAGCAGTTCTTC. Translation: CASSQDWLSEGNEQFF.

This clonotype has at least ten counts. The gene calls are TRBV6-6 and TRBJ2-1; D is undetermined. Germline CDR1 reads MNHNY; CDR2 reads SVGAGI (reference sequence). The CDR3 loop spans 12 amino acids. With 10 bases removed from V and 3 bases from J, the gap between germline ends came to 10 bases. CDR3 bases: TGTGCCATTCGAGGAGACTACAATGAGCAGTTCTTC. This gives the protein CAIRGDYNEQFF.

This clonotype has more than one count but fewer than ten. At one boundary the junction diverges from the germline segment, which might be a read error. The chain links TRBV11-3 to TRBJ1-1; no reliable D call. Germline CDR1 reads SGHNT; CDR2 reads YENEEA. This CDR3 contains 14 residues. Written as DNA, the CDR3 is TGTGCCGGCAGTGCCCGGGGTGGGGACACTGAAGCTTTCTTT. It translates to CAGSARGGDTEAFF.

Details on this clonotype: A clone one base away is much larger, so this may be a read error. The chain links TRBV6-1 to TRBJ1-2, with D unclear. Trimming left V 8 bases short and J 4 bases short, with 17 bases between. The germline gives CDR1 MNHNS, CDR2 SASEGT. CDR3 length: 14 amino acids. CDR3 DNA sequence: TGTGCCAGCCGAGGGTACGAGGTTCCCTATGGCTACACCTTC. It codes for CASRGYEVPYGYTF.

The sample holds many counts of this clonotype. V usage is TRBV5-1 and J usage is TRBJ2-7; D unresolved. V lost 4 bases, J lost 5 bases, and 16 bases lay in between. The CDR3 has 14 residues. Germline V lookup: CDR1 SGHRS, CDR2 YFSETQ. CDR3 amino acids: CASSPYIGRDEQYF. The CDR3 DNA sequence: TGCGCCAGCAGCCCTTACATCGGACGTGACGAGCAGTACTTC.

DNA for the CDR3: TGTGCCAGCAGGGGGGGCTTTGAGCTGTTTTTT. It encodes CASRGGFELFF. V and J are TRBV25-1 and TRBJ2-2; D is perhaps TRBD1 or TRBD2 (6 bases each). Trimming removed 6 bases from V and 11 bases from J, with 10 bases in between. Germline V CDR1 and CDR2: MGHDK, SYGVNS. The CDR3 loop spans 11 amino acids.

As to this clonotype: Given a much more abundant clone one base away, this may be a read error. The rearrangement uses TRBV20-1 and TRBJ2-1; 10 bases line up with TRBD1. CDR3 length: 15 residues. Per the germline V gene, CDR1 is DFQATT and CDR2 is SNEGSKA (reference sequence). The CDR3: CNAHLPGQGFNEQFF. The CDR3 nucleotides are TGCAATGCTCATTTACCGGGACAGGGGTTCAATGAGCAGTTCTTC.

This clonotype was detected many times. The V gene is TRBV2, the J gene TRBJ1-2, with D unclear. This CDR3 contains 13 residues. Germline lookup yields CDR1 SNHLY and CDR2 FYNNEI. Trimming shortened V by 3 bases and J by 7 bases, and 12 bases separated the two germline ends. CDR3 in DNA: TGTGCCAGCAGTGATCTACTCGCGGGTGGCTACACCTTC. The encoded protein is CASSDLLAGGYTF.